The T cell receptor beta chain under discussion was sequenced for a study of T cell repertoires in cytomegalovirus infection. Study in general: CMV infection and matching HLA type were both indicated by public TCR beta signatures.

V lost 2 bases, J lost 5 bases, and 12 bases lay in between. This CDR3 is 14 amino acids long. Germline-derived CDR1 and CDR2 are LGHDT and YNNKEL (reference sequence). TCRdb reprocessed the reads via MiXCR and lists one record per CDR3 protein. The sample lists 400,000 to 550,000 distinct CDR3 sequences, around 11% occurring once. Points on this clonotype: Its antigen remains unknown.

Regarding the study as a whole: Carriers of CMV plus the relevant HLA were identified by cumulative public TCR beta family frequency. HLA-C-restricted TCR beta clonotypes specific for CMV led the ex vivo response.

J is TRBJ1-1 and V is TRBV3-1; perhaps TRBD1 as D (5 bases). Sequenced sample: PBMCs. This receptor was obtained from a human donor in good health (CMV status not recorded). Some clones in this sample may be carry-over from other donors' samples. DNA of the CDR3: TGTGCCAGCAGCCAAATCCAGGGTCGGACTGAAGCTTTCTTT. Amino acid sequence: CASSQIQGRTEAFF. The full variable domain, its missing parts supplied by reference TRBV3-1 and TRBJ1-1, is DTAVSQTPKYLVTQMGNDKSIKCEQNLGHDTMYWYKQDSKKFLKIMFSYNNKELIINETVPNRFSPKSPDKAHLNLHINSLELGDSAVYFCASSQIQGRTEAFFGQGTRLTVV.